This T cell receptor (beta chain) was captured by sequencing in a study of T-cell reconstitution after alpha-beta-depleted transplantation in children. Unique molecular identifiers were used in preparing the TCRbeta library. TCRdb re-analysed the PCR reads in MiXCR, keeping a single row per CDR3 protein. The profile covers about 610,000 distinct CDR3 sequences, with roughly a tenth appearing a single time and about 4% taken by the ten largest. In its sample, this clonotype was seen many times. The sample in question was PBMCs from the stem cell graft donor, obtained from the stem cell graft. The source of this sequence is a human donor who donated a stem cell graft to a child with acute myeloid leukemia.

This chain's CDR3 is CASRTGTNLNNEQFF. The CDR3 region has the DNA TGTGCCAGCAGGACCGGGACTAATCTAAACAATGAGCAGTTCTTC. V gene TRBV28 combines with J gene TRBJ2-1; TRBD2 matches 7 bases. V was pared by 6 bases and J by 5 bases, with 10 bases of the junction left unmatched. CDR1 MDHEN and CDR2 SYDVKM come from the germline V gene. CDR3 length: 15 residues.